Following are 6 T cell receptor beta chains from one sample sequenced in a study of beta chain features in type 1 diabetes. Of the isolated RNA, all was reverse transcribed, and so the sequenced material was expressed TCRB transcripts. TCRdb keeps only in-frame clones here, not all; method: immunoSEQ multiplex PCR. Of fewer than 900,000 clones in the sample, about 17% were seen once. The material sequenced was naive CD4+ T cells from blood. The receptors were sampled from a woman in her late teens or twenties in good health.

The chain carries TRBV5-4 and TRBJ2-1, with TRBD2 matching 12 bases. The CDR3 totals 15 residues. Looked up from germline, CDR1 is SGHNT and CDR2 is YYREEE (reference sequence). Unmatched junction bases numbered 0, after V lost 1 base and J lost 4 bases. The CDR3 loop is CASSLTSGRYNEQFF. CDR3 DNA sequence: TGTGCCAGCAGCTTGACTAGCGGGAGGTACAATGAGCAGTTCTTC.

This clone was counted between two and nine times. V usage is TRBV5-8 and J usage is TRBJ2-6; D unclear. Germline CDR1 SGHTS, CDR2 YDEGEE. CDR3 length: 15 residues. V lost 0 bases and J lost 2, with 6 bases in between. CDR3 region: CASSLDPTGANVLTF. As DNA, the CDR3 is TGTGCCAGCAGCTTGGACCCCACTGGGGCCAACGTCCTGACTTTC.

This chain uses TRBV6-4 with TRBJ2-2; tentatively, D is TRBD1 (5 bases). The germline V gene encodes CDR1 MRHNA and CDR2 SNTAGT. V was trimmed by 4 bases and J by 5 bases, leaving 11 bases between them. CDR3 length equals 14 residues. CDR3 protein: CASSAGLGTGELFF. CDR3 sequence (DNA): TGTGCCAGCAGTGCAGGGTTAGGAACCGGGGAGCTGTTTTTT.

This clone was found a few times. This CDR3 is CASSRFPDQPQHF. The CDR3 nucleotides are TGTGCCAGCAGCCGTTTCCCGGACCAGCCCCAGCATTTT. This chain links TRBV7-2 with TRBJ1-5; D not certain. V was trimmed by 5 bases and J by 7 bases, leaving 12 bases between them. Looked up from germline, CDR1 is SGHTA and CDR2 is FQGNSA. This CDR3 has 13 residues.

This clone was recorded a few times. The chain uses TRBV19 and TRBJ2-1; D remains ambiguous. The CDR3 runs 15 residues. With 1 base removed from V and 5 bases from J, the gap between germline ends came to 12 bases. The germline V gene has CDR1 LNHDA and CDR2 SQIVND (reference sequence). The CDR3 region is CASSIAGGSHNEQFF. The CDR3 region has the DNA TGTGCCAGTAGTATAGCGGGCGGAAGCCACAATGAGCAGTTCTTC.

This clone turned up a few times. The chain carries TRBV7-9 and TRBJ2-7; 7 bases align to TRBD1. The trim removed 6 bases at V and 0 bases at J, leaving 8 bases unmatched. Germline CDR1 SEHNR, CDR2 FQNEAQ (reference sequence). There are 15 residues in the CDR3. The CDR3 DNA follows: TGTGCCAGCAGTTTCGGGGACAGTAGCTCCTACGAGCAGTACTTC. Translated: CASSFGDSSSYEQYF.